The present T cell receptor beta chain was sequenced within a study of PD-1 blockade in classical Hodgkin lymphoma. This clone was seen just once. Antigen unknown. An end of the junction does not agree with germline; a read error may underlie this. Study outcomes and limitations: Whatever underlies the repertoire differences (possibly disease activity or prior therapy) remains undefined.

Here immunoSEQ multiplex PCR was the method, and the copy in TCRdb shows in-frame clones only, minus some. Of 20,000 to 25,000 clones in the sample, roughly 94% were seen once. Germline CDR1 SGHTA, CDR2 FQGTGA. The CDR3 has 14 residues. The time point is: newly diagnosed, previously untreated cHL patient sample. Newly diagnosed, untreated classical Hodgkin lymphoma PBMCs served as comparison. What was sequenced was peripheral blood mononuclear cells (PBMCs). The receptor comes from a human donor with classical Hodgkin lymphoma. V is TRBV7-3 and J is TRBJ2-1; 8 positions match TRBD1. CDR3 DNA: TGTGCCAGCAGCCTAACAGGGGGGTGGAATGAGCAGTTCTTC. Encoded protein: CASSLTGGWNEQFF.